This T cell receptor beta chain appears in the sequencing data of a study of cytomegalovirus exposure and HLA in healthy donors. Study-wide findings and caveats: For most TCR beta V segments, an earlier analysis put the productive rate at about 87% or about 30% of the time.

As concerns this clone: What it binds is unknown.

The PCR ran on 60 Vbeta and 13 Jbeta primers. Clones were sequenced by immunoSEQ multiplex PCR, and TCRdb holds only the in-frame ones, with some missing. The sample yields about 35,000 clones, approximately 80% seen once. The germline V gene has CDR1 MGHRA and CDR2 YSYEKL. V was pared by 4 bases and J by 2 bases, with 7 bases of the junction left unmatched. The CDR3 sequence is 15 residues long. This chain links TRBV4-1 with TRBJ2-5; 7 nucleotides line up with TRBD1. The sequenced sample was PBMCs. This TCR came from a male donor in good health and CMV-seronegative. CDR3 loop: CASSRNEQGQETQYF. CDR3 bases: TGCGCCAGCAGCCGCAATGAACAGGGGCAAGAGACCCAGTACTTC.